Presented here are 32 T cell receptor beta chains from one specimen sequenced in a study of T cell clonality in common variable immunodeficiency. Produced via immunoSEQ multiplex PCR; TCRdb's table is partial and in-frame only. The sample yields around 52,000 clones, without any singletons. The source material was peripheral blood mononuclear cells. All receptors derive from a person between 18 and 70 years old in good health.

This clone was seen more than once but under ten times. The CDR3 goes on 3 residues after the read ends, and that part is filled in from the germline J gene. V and J are TRBV20-1 and TRBJ1-5; perhaps TRBD1 as D (5 bases). V was pared by 6 bases and J by 7 bases, with 16 bases between. The CDR3 length is 13 residues. Germline CDR1 reads DFQATT; CDR2 reads SNEGSKA (reference sequence). The CDR3 protein is CSASRALAQPQHF. Partial CDR3 DNA: TGCAGTGCGTCCAGGGCCCTGGCGCAGCCC.

This clone occurred many times. Read coverage stops 3 residues before the CDR3 terminus; the germline J gene supplies the remainder. The chain joins TRBV12-3 or TRBV12-4 to TRBJ2-3; D perhaps matches TRBD2 (6 bases). This CDR3 spans 14 amino acids. The V gene lost 6 bases and the J gene lost 0 bases, with 10 bases spanning the gap. Incomplete CDR3 DNA: TGTGCCAGCAGCTTTAGCGGAAGCACAGATACG. Protein sequence: CASSFSGSTDT. From start to end, the CDR3 is CASSFSGSTDTQYF.

This clone showed up many times. The CDR3 extends 3 residues past the end of the read, so its final part is completed from the germline J gene. The chain couples TRBV2 to TRBJ2-6, with TRBD2 identical over 7 bases. Per germline, CDR1 SNHLY and CDR2 FYNNEI. The CDR3 extends over 18 amino acids. The trim removed 5 bases at V and 4 bases at J, leaving 14 bases unmatched. The CDR3 here is CASSTRRESRSGANVLTF. The sequenced part of the CDR3 DNA is TGTGCCAGCAGTACAAGGCGGGAGTCGAGATCCGGGGCCAACGTC. Looking up the rest from reference TRBV2 and TRBJ2-6 gives the full variable domain: EPEVTQTPSHQVTQMGQEVILRCVPISNHLYFYWYRQILGQKVEFLVSFYNNEISEKSEIFDDQFSVERPDGSNFTLKIRSTKLEDSAMYFCASSTRRESRSGANVLTFGAGSRLTVL.

This clone was recorded at least ten times. The read falls 3 residues short of the CDR3 end, and the missing part is taken from the germline J gene. The chain combines TRBV7-6 with TRBJ2-2, with 9 bases aligning to TRBD1. Germline CDR1 SGHVS, CDR2 FNYEAQ. J lost 6 bases, V lost 5 bases, and 4 bases had no gene match. The CDR3 runs to 14 residues. The CDR3 spells CASSTRQGAGELFF. The sequenced CDR3 bases are TGTGCCAGCAGCACAAGACAGGGGGCCGGGGAG.

This clone was seen at least ten times. The covered CDR3 bases are TGCGCCAGCAGCTTGGTGACAGCGAACAATGAG. Translated: CASSLVTANNE. The whole CDR3 protein is CASSLVTANNEQFF. V and J are TRBV5-1 and TRBJ2-1; weak D call: TRBD1 (5 bases). The CDR3 is cut off 3 residues early in the read; its end comes from the germline J gene. The ends were cut back, 0 bases at V and 5 bases at J, with 9 bases in the middle. The CDR3 has 14 amino acids. Germline-derived CDR1 and CDR2 are SGHRS and YFSETQ.

This clone was counted at least ten times. The CDR3 is cut off 3 residues early in the read; its end comes from the germline J gene. V usage is TRBV20-1 and J usage is TRBJ2-1, with 8 bases fitting TRBD2. With V trimmed by 3 bases and J by 5 bases, 6 bases remained unmatched. The germline V gene has CDR1 DFQATT and CDR2 SNEGSKA (reference sequence). This CDR3 has 14 amino acids. The CDR3 region is CSASVPGLDNEQFF. CDR3 DNA, as far as it was read: TGCAGTGCTAGTGTGCCGGGACTAGACAATGAG.

This clone was counted ten times or more. The CDR3 extends 3 residues past the end of the read, so its final part is completed from the germline J gene. V and J are TRBV12-3 or TRBV12-4 and TRBJ2-7; 7 nucleotides align to TRBD2. V shed 6 bases, J shed 1 base, and the junction held 6 bases outside the gene matches. The CDR3 extends over 14 amino acids. CDR3 DNA, as far as it was read: TGTGCCAGCAGGGCGGGAGCAGGTTCCTACGAG. Its protein is CASRAGAGSYE. The whole CDR3 sequence reads CASRAGAGSYEQYF.

This clone showed up many times. The read halts 3 residues ahead of the CDR3 end, with the missing end drawn from the germline J gene. The rearrangement links TRBV19 to TRBJ2-1; 7 nucleotides match TRBD1. V gave up 3 bases and J gave up 2 bases; unmatched junction bases: 4. Germline assignment: CDR1 LNHDA and CDR2 SQIVND (reference sequence). This CDR3 contains 15 residues. The DNA read from the CDR3 is TGTGCCAGTAGTATTGAGGGGGCGGCCTACAATGAG. Amino acids: CASSIEGAAYNE. The full CDR3 reads CASSIEGAAYNEQFF.

This clone was seen ten or more times. The read ends 3 residues before the CDR3 terminus; that terminus is restored from the germline J gene. The chain joins TRBV7-3 to TRBJ1-2; 8 bases line up with TRBD1. The CDR3 covers 15 residues. Germline V lookup: CDR1 SGHTA, CDR2 FQGTGA. Trimming at V came to 0 bases and at J to 3 bases, leaving 3 bases not matched to a gene. The CDR3 is CASSLTGQADYGYTF. The covered CDR3 bases are TGTGCCAGCAGCTTAACGGGACAGGCGGACTATGGC.

There are many counts of this clone. The CDR3 spells CASSHDGSAYEQYF. The CDR3 bases that were read are TGTGCCAGCAGCCACGACGGCAGCGCGTACGAG. The chain carries TRBV5-4 and TRBJ2-7; no definite D call. The missing CDR3 end, 3 residues past where the read stops, is filled in from the germline J gene. This CDR3 contains 14 residues. From germline, CDR1 is SGHNT and CDR2 YYREEE (reference sequence). Trimming pared 4 bases from V and 4 bases from J, leaving 15 bases between. Using reference TRBV5-4 and TRBJ2-7 for the parts outside the CDR3, the full variable domain is ETGVTQSPTHLIKTRGQQVTLRCSSQSGHNTVSWYQQALGQGPQFIFQYYREEENGRGNFPPRFSGLQFPNYSSELNVNALELDDSALYLCASSHDGSAYEQYFGPGTRLTVT.

This clone was found many times. Read data end 3 residues before the CDR3 end; the end is taken from the germline J gene. The V and J genes are TRBV6-2 or TRBV6-3 and TRBJ1-6; D is unclear. CDR3 size: 13 residues. V shed 8 bases and J shed 8 bases, with 13 bases lying between them. Germline CDR1 reads MNHEY; CDR2 reads SVGEGT. The CDR3 DNA, read in part, is TGTGCCAGCCAGTGGGCAGTCGATTCACCC. It encodes CASQWAVDSP. The complete CDR3 sequence is CASQWAVDSPLHF.

The sample holds many counts of this clone. The read ends 3 residues before the CDR3 terminus; that terminus is restored from the germline J gene. This chain uses TRBV2 with TRBJ2-5, with D possibly matching TRBD2 (6 bases). Looked up from germline, CDR1 is SNHLY and CDR2 is FYNNEI. Trimming shortened V by 4 bases and J by 4 bases, and 16 bases separated the two germline ends. CDR3 size: 15 residues. The CDR3 protein is CASSAGWRARETQYF. CDR3 bases read: TGTGCCAGCAGTGCGGGGTGGAGGGCGCGAGAGACC.

In its sample, this clone was seen many times. Read coverage stops 3 residues before the CDR3 terminus; the germline J gene supplies the remainder. This sequence joins TRBV6-1 and TRBJ2-7, with a tentative D call TRBD2 (7 bases). There are 14 residues in the CDR3. Germline V gives CDR1 MNHNS, CDR2 SASEGT. V shed 2 bases and J shed 5 bases, with 13 bases lying between them. The DNA read from the CDR3 is TGTGCCAGCAGTGAAACCGGGGGGCCGAACGAG. Translated, it gives CASSETGGPNE. The complete CDR3 protein is CASSETGGPNEQYF.

This clone was seen ten or more times. The read gets to within 3 residues of the CDR3 end, and the germline J gene fills in the rest. V is TRBV29-1 and J is TRBJ2-1; D perhaps matches TRBD2 (5 bases). Germline V gene lookup returns CDR1 SQVTM and CDR2 ANQGSEA. Trimming removed 4 bases at V and 4 bases at J, with 17 bases between. This CDR3 spans 15 amino acids. The CDR3 protein is CSVAWWDRGYNEQFF. CDR3 DNA, as far as it was read: TGCAGCGTTGCGTGGTGGGATCGCGGGTACAATGAG.

This clone was found many times. The junction and the germline gene differ at one end; a read error may be behind it. From the germline J gene comes the end of the CDR3, since the read stops 3 residues before it. The chain combines TRBV20-1 with TRBJ2-5; 7 nucleotides match TRBD2. Germline loops: CDR1 DFQATT, CDR2 SNEGSKA (reference sequence). This CDR3 region has 15 residues. CDR3 DNA (partial): TGCAGTGCCAGAGGCCTGGGACTACCGAAAGAGACC. Its translation: CSARGLGLPKET. The whole CDR3 reads CSARGLGLPKETQYF.

Ten or more counts support this clone. The read ends 3 residues shy of where the CDR3 ends; the end is completed using the germline J gene. This chain joins TRBV4-2 and TRBJ1-1, with 7 bases fitting TRBD1. The CDR3 sequence is 16 residues long. CDR1 and CDR2 from the germline V gene are LGHNA and YNFKEQ. CDR3 amino acids: CASSQVNLAGTAKAFF. CDR3 bases read: TGTGCCAGCAGCCAAGTGAACCTCGCCGGGACAGCTAAA.

This clone has a count of ten or more. The read finishes 3 residues shy of the CDR3 end, and the germline J gene is used to complete it. The V and J genes are TRBV4-2 and TRBJ2-7; D perhaps matches TRBD2 (6 bases). This CDR3 is 16 amino acids long. V lost 1 base and J 0 bases, leaving 13 bases between the germline ends. Per germline, CDR1 LGHNA and CDR2 YNFKEQ. The DNA read from the CDR3 is TGTGCCAGCAGCCAAGGTATAGGACTACGCTCCTACGAG. The encoded protein is CASSQGIGLRSYE. The full CDR3 is CASSQGIGLRSYEQYF.

This clone was detected many times. The read falls 3 residues short of the CDR3 end, and the missing part is taken from the germline J gene. The chain links TRBV11-2 to TRBJ2-1; TRBD2 agrees at 9 bases. Germline CDR1 SGHAT, CDR2 FQNNGV. V gave up 3 bases and J gave up 8 bases; unmatched junction bases: 8. The CDR3 is made up of 15 amino acids. The CDR3 is CASSLEWTSAHEQFF. The covered CDR3 bases are TGTGCCAGCAGCTTGGAGTGGACTAGCGCCCATGAG.

This clone was detected ten times or more. The read stops 3 residues short of the end of the CDR3; the missing end is completed from the germline J gene. The chain joins TRBV5-1 to TRBJ2-5; TRBD1 agrees at 7 bases. Germline trimming cut 5 bases from V and 1 base from J; bases unmatched to any gene: 2. The CDR3 sequence is 13 residues long. CDR1 and CDR2 (germline): SGHRS, YFSETQ. CDR3 DNA (partial): TGCGCCAGCAGACGGGACAGCCAAGAGACC. This translates into CASRRDSQET. The CDR3 reads in full as CASRRDSQETQYF.

In its sample, this clone was seen many times. The CDR3 end lies 3 residues beyond the end of the read and is filled in from the germline J gene. The gene calls are TRBV7-2 and TRBJ2-2; D is perhaps TRBD2 (7 bases). The ends were cut back, 5 bases at V and 4 bases at J, with 14 bases in the middle. The CDR3 contains 15 residues. Germline values: CDR1 SGHTA, CDR2 FQGNSA. Incomplete CDR3 DNA: TGTGCCAGCAGCCTACCCCGGGGGGCCACCGGGGAG. Its translation is CASSLPRGATGE. The whole CDR3 sequence is CASSLPRGATGELFF.

On this clone itself: The read ends 3 residues shy of where the CDR3 ends; the end is completed using the germline J gene. The rearrangement uses TRBV7-6 and TRBJ2-7; 7 bases agree with TRBD1. CDR1 is SGHVS and CDR2 is FNYEAQ in the germline V gene. V was clipped by 5 bases and J by 3 bases; unmatched bases: 4. This CDR3 has 13 residues. The CDR3 DNA, read in part, is TGTGCCAGCAGCACAGGGGTGGGCTACGAG. It is translated as CASSTGVGYE. The whole CDR3 protein is CASSTGVGYEQYF.

This clone showed up many times. The read ends 3 residues shy of where the CDR3 ends; the end is completed using the germline J gene. The chain employs TRBV11-2 and TRBJ2-5; D might be TRBD2 (5 bases). This CDR3 region has 13 residues. Trimming took off 2 bases at V and 7 bases at J, with 11 bases between the two ends. Germline-derived CDR1 and CDR2 are SGHAT and FQNNGV. This CDR3 reads CASSLSSARTQYF. Partial CDR3 DNA: TGTGCCAGCAGCTTAAGTAGCGCCAGGACC.

This clone has a count of ten or more. The read is 3 residues too short to cover the CDR3 end, so that end is filled in from the germline J gene. J is TRBJ2-7 and V is TRBV5-1, with 9 positions matching TRBD1. The germline gives CDR1 SGHRS, CDR2 YFSETQ. V dropped 1 base and J dropped 6; count of bases not matched to a gene: 2. The CDR3 runs 13 residues. The CDR3 is CASSLNRGREQYF. The covered CDR3 bases are TGCGCCAGCAGCTTGAACAGGGGGCGCGAG.

This clone was detected many times. The observed sequence ends 3 residues before the CDR3 terminus, with the missing tail filled in from the germline J gene. This chain uses TRBV10-3 with TRBJ1-5; 7 bases agree with TRBD1. Germline values: CDR1 ENHRY, CDR2 SYGVKD. The trim removed 6 bases at V and 4 bases at J, leaving 3 bases unmatched. The CDR3 spans 13 residues. CDR3 DNA, as far as it was read: TGTGCCATCAGCGACAGGGAAAATCAGCCC. As protein: CAISDRENQP. The whole CDR3 is CAISDRENQPQHF.

This clone was recorded many times. CDR3 sequence: CASSLFPSTIGDEQFF. The DNA read from the CDR3 is TGTGCCAGCAGTTTATTCCCCTCTACTATAGGGGATGAG. The J gene is TRBJ2-1, the V gene TRBV28; a possible D gene is TRBD1 (5 bases). The missing CDR3 end, 3 residues past where the read stops, is filled in from the germline J gene. Germline CDR1 MDHEN, CDR2 SYDVKM. V shed 1 base and J shed 8 bases, with 18 bases lying between them. This CDR3 region has 16 residues.

The table lists this clone with many counts. The read falls 3 residues short of the CDR3 end, and the missing part is taken from the germline J gene. This rearrangement joins TRBV19 to TRBJ1-6; D is unclear. The CDR3 extends over 12 amino acids. CDR1 LNHDA and CDR2 SQIVND come from the germline V gene (reference sequence). The sequenced CDR3 bases are TGTGCCAGTAGTACGTACGGCCTAGCC. Protein product: CASSTYGLA. From start to end, the CDR3 is CASSTYGLALHF. The variable domain in full, with the rest retrieved from reference TRBV19 and TRBJ1-6, is DGGITQSPKYLFRKEGQNVTLSCEQNLNHDAMYWYRQDPGQGLRLIYYSQIVNDFQKGDIAEGYSVSREKKESFPLTVTSAQKNPTAFYLCASSTYGLALHFGNGTRLTVT.

The table lists this clone with many counts. A read error may produce the germline difference seen at one junction end. The CDR3 DNA, read in part, is TGCGCCAGCAGCCAAGATATTAGCAGGGTTGACTATGGC. Translated: CASSQDISRVDYG. From start to end, the CDR3 is CASSQDISRVDYGYTF. This sequence joins TRBV4-2 and TRBJ1-2, with D perhaps matching TRBD1 (5 bases). The read is 3 residues too short to cover the CDR3 end, so that end is filled in from the germline J gene. Per the germline V gene, CDR1 is LGHNA and CDR2 is YNFKEQ. This CDR3 spans 16 amino acids.

This clone occurred many times. The germline gene is not matched at one end of the junction; a read error may be the cause. The observed sequence ends 3 residues before the CDR3 terminus, with the missing tail filled in from the germline J gene. J is TRBJ1-4 and V is TRBV4-2; no reliable D call. CDR1 is LGHNA, CDR2 YNFKEQ, per germline. The CDR3 has 15 residues. The CDR3 loop is CASSQDRRGGEKLFF. CDR3 DNA (partial): TGCGCCAGCAGCCAAGATCGCCGGGGTGGGGAAAAA.

Comments on this clone: The sequenced fragment ends 3 residues before the CDR3 boundary, so the rest is inferred from the germline J gene. The gene calls are TRBV7-9 and TRBJ1-1, with D maybe TRBD1 (5 bases). Germline V gives CDR1 SEHNR, CDR2 FQNEAQ (reference sequence). Trimming left V 5 bases short and J 0 bases short, with 7 bases between. The CDR3 totals 13 residues. The CDR3 reads CASSGTLNTEAFF. CDR3 bases read: TGTGCCAGCAGCGGGACTTTGAACACTGAA.

This clone was seen repeatedly, ten times or more. The CDR3 bases that were read are TGCGCCAGCAGCCGGGACAGGGGATTAGGGGAG. The encoded protein is CASSRDRGLGE. The complete CDR3 reads CASSRDRGLGELFF. V gene TRBV4-1 combines with J gene TRBJ2-2, with 10 positions matching TRBD1. Sequencing ends 3 residues short of the CDR3 end; the germline J gene provides the rest. Per germline, CDR1 MGHRA and CDR2 YSYEKL. V dropped 4 bases and J dropped 8; count of bases not matched to a gene: 4. This CDR3 has 14 residues.

With regard to this clone: The CDR3 extends 3 residues past the end of the read, so its final part is completed from the germline J gene. The chain couples TRBV7-7 to TRBJ2-3; 12 bases agree with TRBD2. V dropped 5 bases and J dropped 5; count of bases not matched to a gene: 5. The germline V gene has CDR1 SSHAT and CDR2 FNYEAQ (reference sequence). The CDR3 has 15 residues. CDR3 residues: CASSTGLAGEDTQYF. The CDR3 bases that were read are TGTGCCAGCAGCACGGGACTAGCGGGCGAAGATACG.

This clone occurred many times. The read terminates 3 residues before the CDR3 end, so the remaining end is supplied by the germline J gene. This rearrangement joins TRBV5-1 to TRBJ1-2, with D uncertain. V gave up 4 bases and J gave up 0 bases, with 13 bases separating them. Germline CDR1 is SGHRS and CDR2 is YFSETQ. This CDR3 spans 15 amino acids. CDR3 residues: CASSPKLITNYGYTF. Incomplete CDR3 DNA: TGCGCCAGCAGCCCAAAGCTGATAACTAACTATGGC.